The entry below describes one T cell receptor beta chain. The sample originates from a study of T-cell reconstitution after alpha-beta-depleted transplantation in children. Germline trimming cut 10 bases from V and 4 bases from J; bases unmatched to any gene: 7. The CDR3 has 15 residues. Germline CDR1 and CDR2: ENHRY and SYGVKD. Unique molecular identifiers were incorporated during preparation of the TCRbeta library. TCRdb re-derived calls from the PCR reads in MiXCR, one entry per CDR3 protein. Seen here are fewer than 550,000 distinct CDR3 sequences, 11% observed once, and the top ten hold approximately 5%.

The chain uses TRBV10-3 and TRBJ2-1, with 13 nucleotides matching TRBD2. The TCR was taken from a human donor who donated a stem cell graft to a child with acute myeloid leukemia. Sequenced material: PBMCs from the stem cell graft donor, taken from the stem cell graft. The CDR3 nucleotides are TGTGCCAGCGGACTAGCGGGAGACCGTTACAATGAGCAGTTCTTC. Translated: CASGLAGDRYNEQFF.